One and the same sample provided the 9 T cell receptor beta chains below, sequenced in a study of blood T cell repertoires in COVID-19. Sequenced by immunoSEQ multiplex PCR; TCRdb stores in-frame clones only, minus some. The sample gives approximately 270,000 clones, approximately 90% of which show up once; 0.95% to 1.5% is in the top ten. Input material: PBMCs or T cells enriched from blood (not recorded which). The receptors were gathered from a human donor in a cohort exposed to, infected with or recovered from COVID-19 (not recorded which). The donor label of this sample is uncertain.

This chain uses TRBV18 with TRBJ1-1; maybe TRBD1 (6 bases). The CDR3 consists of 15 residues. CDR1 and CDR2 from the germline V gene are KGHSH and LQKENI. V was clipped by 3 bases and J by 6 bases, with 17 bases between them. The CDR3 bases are TGTGCCAGCTCACCCTGGCCAGGGGACCCCCCTGAAGCTTTCTTT. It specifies CASSPWPGDPPEAFF.

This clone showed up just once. CDR3 residues: CASSQEWTGGYEQYF. Written as DNA, the CDR3 is TGTGCCAGCAGCCAAGAGTGGACAGGGGGCTACGAGCAGTACTTC. The rearrangement links TRBV3-1 (or the pseudogene TRBV3-2) to TRBJ2-7; 10 bases are shared with TRBD1. V gave up 0 bases and J gave up 3 bases; unmatched junction bases: 2. The CDR3 has 15 residues. CDR1 is LGHDT, CDR2 YNNKEL, per germline (reference sequence).

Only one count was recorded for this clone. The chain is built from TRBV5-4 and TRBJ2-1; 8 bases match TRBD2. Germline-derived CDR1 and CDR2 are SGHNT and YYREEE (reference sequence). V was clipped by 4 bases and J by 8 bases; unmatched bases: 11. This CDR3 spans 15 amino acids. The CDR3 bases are TGTGCCAGCAGCATGCGGGGGGCGCGGGTCCATGAGCAGTTCTTC. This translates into CASSMRGARVHEQFF.

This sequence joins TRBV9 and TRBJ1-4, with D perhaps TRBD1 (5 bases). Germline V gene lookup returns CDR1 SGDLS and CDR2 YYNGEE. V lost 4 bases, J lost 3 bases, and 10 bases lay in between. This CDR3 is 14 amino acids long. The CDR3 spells CASSSWGANEKLFF. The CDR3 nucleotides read TGTGCCAGCAGCTCGTGGGGGGCTAATGAAAAACTGTTTTTT.

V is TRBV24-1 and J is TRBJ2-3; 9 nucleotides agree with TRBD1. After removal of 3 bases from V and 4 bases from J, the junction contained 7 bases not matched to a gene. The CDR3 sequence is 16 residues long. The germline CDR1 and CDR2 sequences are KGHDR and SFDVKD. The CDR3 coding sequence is TGTGCCACCAGTGATCCCGGGACAGGGTATGCAGATACGCAGTATTTT. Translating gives CATSDPGTGYADTQYF.

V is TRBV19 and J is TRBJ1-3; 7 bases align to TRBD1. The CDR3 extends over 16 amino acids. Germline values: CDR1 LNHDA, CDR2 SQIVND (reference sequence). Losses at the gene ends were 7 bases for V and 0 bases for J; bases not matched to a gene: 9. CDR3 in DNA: TGTGCCAGTAAAGAGGCGACAGGGACCTCTGGAAACACCATATATTTT. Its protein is CASKEATGTSGNTIYF.

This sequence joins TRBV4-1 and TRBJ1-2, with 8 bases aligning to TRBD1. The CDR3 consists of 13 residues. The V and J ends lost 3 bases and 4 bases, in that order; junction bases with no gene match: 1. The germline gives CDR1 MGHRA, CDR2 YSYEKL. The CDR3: CASSHTGGYGYTF. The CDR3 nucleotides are TGCGCCAGCAGCCATACAGGGGGCTATGGCTACACCTTC.

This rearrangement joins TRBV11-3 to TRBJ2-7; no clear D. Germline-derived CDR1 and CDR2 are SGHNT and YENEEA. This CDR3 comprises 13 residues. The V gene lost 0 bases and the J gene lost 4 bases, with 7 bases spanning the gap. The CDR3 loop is CASSLDRGYEQYF. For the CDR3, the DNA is TGTGCCAGCAGCTTAGATCGCGGTTACGAGCAGTACTTC.

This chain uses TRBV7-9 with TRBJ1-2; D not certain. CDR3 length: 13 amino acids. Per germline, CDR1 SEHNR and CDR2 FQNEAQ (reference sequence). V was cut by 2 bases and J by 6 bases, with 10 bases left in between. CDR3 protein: CASSLLREDGYTF. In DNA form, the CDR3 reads TGTGCCAGCAGCTTACTTAGGGAGGATGGCTACACCTTC.